The clone carrying this T cell receptor beta chain was seen repeatedly, ten times or more. Template-switching 5'RACE yielded the TCR cDNA; a universal primer site and UMIs were added in the process. TCRdb independently ran MiXCR on the 5' RACE reads; one entry per CDR3 protein. This sample carries some 22,000 distinct CDR3 sequences, 5.2% of them seen once, and the ten largest clones take 20%. This specimen belongs to a study of T cells after yellow fever vaccination. Study at large: Researchers used SMART-Seq v4 Ultra Low Input to prepare fractions that had low cell numbers.

Study-wide results and caveats: Most primary-vaccination clones reappeared after the booster (approximately 95% CD4, about 88% CD8). A weaker but faster secondary response was observed, peaking on day 5 versus 15.

Germline V gene lookup returns CDR1 ENHRY and CDR2 SYGVKD. This CDR3 contains 13 residues. With V trimmed by 2 bases and J by 5 bases, 0 bases remained unmatched. The starting material was PBMCs, either bulk or a sorted T-cell subset (CD4+, CD8+, memory, or dextramer-sorted; not recorded which), obtained roughly 46 days after the first yellow fever vaccination. The TCR comes from a man between 18 and 35 years old who received the YFV17D yellow fever vaccine. The V gene is TRBV10-3, the J gene TRBJ1-5, with 7 bases matching TRBD1. The CDR3 DNA is TGTGCCATCAGTGAGGACAGGGATCAGCCCCAGCATTTT. This sequence encodes CAISEDRDQPQHF.